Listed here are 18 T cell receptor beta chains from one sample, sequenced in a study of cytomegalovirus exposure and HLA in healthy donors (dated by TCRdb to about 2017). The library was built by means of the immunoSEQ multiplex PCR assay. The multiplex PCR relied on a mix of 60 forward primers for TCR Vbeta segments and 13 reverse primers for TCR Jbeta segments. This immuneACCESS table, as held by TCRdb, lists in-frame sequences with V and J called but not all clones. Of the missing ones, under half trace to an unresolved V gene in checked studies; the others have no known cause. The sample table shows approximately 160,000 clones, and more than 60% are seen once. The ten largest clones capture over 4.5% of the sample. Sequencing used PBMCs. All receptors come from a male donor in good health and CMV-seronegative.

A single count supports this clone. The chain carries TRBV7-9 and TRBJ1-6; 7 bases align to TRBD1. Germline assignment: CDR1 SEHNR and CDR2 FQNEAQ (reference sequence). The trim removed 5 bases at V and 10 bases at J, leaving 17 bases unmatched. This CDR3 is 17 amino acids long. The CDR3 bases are TGTGCCAGCAGCCGACCTTTACAGGGGACATCATCCTCACCCCTCCACTTT. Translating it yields CASSRPLQGTSSSPLHF.

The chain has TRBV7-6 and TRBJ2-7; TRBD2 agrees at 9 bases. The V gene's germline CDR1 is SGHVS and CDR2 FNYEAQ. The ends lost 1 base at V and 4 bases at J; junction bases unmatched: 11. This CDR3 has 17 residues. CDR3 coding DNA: TGTGCCAGCAGCTTAGACCTTGGGGTAGCGGGAGAGTACGAGCAGTACTTC. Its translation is CASSLDLGVAGEYEQYF. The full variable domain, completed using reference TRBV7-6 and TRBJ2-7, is GAGVSQSPRYKVTKRGQDVALRCDPISGHVSLYWYRQALGQGPEFLTYFNYEAQQDKSGLPNDRFSAERPEGSISTLTIQRTEQRDSAMYRCASSLDLGVAGEYEQYFGPGTRLTVT.

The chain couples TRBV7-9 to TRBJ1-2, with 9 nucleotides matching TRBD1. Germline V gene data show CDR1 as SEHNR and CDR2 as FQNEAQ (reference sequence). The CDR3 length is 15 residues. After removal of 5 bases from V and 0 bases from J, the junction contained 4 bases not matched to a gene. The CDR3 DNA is TGTGCCAGCAGCCCACAGGGGGCCTCTAACTATGGCTACACCTTC. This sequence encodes CASSPQGASNYGYTF.

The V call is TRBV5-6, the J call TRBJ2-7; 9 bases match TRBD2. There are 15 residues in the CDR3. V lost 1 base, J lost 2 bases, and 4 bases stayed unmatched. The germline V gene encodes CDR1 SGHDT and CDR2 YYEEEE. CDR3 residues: CASSLWAGGPYEQYF. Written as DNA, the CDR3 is TGTGCCAGCAGCTTGTGGGCGGGGGGGCCCTACGAGCAGTACTTC. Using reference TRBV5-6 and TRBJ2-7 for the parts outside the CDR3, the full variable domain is DAGVTQSPTHLIKTRGQQVTLRCSPKSGHDTVSWYQQALGQGPQFIFQYYEEEERQRGNFPDRFSGHQFPNYSSELNVNALLLGDSALYLCASSLWAGGPYEQYFGPGTRLTVT.

The CDR3 spells CASSQVDSGLRNTQYF. As DNA, the CDR3 is TGCGCCAGCAGCCAGGTGGATAGCGGACTAAGAAATACGCAGTATTTT. The genes are TRBV4-1 and TRBJ2-3; tentative D call: TRBD2 (6 bases). V lost 3 bases to trimming and J lost 7 bases, with 20 bases between them. CDR1 and CDR2 from the germline V gene are MGHRA and YSYEKL. The CDR3 is 16 residues long.

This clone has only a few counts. CDR3 nucleotide sequence: TGTGCCAGCAGTTACGGGCCTAGCGGGATCGAAGGGTTCTTC. This translates into CASSYGPSGIEGFF. V is TRBV6-5 and J is TRBJ2-1, with 9 bases lining up with TRBD2. V shed 2 bases and J 15 bases; nucleotides not matched to a gene: 11. Germline CDR1 MNHEY, CDR2 SVGAGI. CDR3 length equals 14 residues.

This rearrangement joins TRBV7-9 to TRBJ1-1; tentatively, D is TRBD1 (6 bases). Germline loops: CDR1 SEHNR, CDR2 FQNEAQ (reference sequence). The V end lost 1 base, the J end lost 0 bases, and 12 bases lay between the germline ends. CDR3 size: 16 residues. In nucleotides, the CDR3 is TGTGCCAGCAGCTTAGGCCGGGGGGCCCTGAACACTGAAGCTTTCTTT. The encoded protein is CASSLGRGALNTEAFF.

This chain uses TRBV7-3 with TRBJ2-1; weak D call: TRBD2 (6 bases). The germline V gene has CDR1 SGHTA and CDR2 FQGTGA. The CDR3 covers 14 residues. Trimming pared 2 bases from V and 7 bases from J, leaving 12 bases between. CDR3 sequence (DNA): TGTGCCAGCAGCTTAGGTGGGACTCATAATGAGCAGTTCTTC. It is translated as CASSLGGTHNEQFF.

Written as DNA, the CDR3 is TGCGCCAGCAGCTTGGATCTCGTGAGAGGAGAGCAGTACTTC. Translation gives CASSLDLVRGEQYF. The chain employs TRBV5-1 and TRBJ2-7; D gene ambiguous. Trimming took 0 bases from V and 7 from J, leaving 14 bases between them. This CDR3 spans 14 amino acids. Germline CDR1 and CDR2: SGHRS and YFSETQ.

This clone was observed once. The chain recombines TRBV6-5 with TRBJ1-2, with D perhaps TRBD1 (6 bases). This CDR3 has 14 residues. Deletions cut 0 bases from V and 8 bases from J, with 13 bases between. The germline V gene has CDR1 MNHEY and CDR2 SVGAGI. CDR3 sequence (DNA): TGTGCCAGCAGTTACTCGGGGGGGCGCGGCGGCTACACCTTC. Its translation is CASSYSGGRGGYTF.

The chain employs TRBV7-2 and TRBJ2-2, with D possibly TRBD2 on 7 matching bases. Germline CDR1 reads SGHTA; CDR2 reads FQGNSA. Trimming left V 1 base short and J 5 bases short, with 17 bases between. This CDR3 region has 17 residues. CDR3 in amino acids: CASSLVGGGRGTGELFF. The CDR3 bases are TGTGCCAGCAGCTTAGTGGGTGGAGGGAGGGGGACCGGGGAGCTGTTTTTT.

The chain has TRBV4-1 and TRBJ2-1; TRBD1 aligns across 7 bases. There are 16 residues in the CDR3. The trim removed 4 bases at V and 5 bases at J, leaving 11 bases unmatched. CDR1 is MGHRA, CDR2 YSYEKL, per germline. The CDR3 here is CASSPITGAPNNEQFF. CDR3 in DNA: TGCGCCAGCAGCCCGATAACAGGGGCCCCGAACAATGAGCAGTTCTTC.

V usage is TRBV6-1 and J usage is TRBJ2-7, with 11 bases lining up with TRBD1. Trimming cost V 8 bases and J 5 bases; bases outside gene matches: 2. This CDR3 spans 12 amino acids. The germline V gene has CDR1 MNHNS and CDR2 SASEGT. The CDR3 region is CASEGQGDEQYF. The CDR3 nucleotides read TGTGCCAGCGAGGGACAGGGGGACGAGCAGTACTTC.

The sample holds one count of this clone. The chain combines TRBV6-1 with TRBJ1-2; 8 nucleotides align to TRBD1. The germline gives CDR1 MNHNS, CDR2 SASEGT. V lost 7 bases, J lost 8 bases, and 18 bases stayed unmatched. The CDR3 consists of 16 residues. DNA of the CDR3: TGTGCCAGCAATGAGAGGTATTCGCAGGGGGCAGACGGCTACACCTTC. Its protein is CASNERYSQGADGYTF.

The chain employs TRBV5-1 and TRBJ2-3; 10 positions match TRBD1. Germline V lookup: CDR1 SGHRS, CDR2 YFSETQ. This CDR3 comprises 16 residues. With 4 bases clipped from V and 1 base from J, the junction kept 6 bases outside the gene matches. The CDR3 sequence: CASSPAGTGGTDTQYF. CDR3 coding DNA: TGCGCCAGCAGCCCTGCCGGGACAGGGGGCACAGATACGCAGTATTTT.

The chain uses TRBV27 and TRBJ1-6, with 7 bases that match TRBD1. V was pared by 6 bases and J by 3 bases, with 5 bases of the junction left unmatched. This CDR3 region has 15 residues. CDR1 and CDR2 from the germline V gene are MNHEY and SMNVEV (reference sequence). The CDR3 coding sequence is TGTGCCAGCAGCCCTTGGGACAGCTATAATTCACCCCTCCACTTT. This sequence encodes CASSPWDSYNSPLHF.

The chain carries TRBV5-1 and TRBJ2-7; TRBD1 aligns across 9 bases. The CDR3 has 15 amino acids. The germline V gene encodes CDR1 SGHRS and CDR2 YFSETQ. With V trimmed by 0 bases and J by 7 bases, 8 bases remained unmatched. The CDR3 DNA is TGCGCCAGCAGCTTGGGGGGACAGGGACTGCGGGAGCAGTACTTC. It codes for CASSLGGQGLREQYF.

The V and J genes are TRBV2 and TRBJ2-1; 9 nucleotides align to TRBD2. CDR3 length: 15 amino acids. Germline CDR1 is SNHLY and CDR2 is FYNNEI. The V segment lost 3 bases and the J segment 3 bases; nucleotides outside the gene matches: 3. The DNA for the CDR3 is TGTGCCAGCAGTGAGGGAGCGGGGGGCTACAATGAGCAGTTCTTC. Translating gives CASSEGAGGYNEQFF.